This T cell receptor beta chain emerged from a study of early T cells in non-severe SARS-CoV-2 infection. This clonotype rates as medium-sized. Individual cDNA molecules received unique molecular identifiers. TCRdb called the 5' RACE reads again in MiXCR, with one record for every CDR3 protein. Of roughly 32,000 distinct CDR3 sequences in the sample, about 10% were seen once. CDR3 size: 15 residues. Trimming left V 4 bases short and J 5 bases short, with 18 bases between. Germline V gene data show CDR1 as SGDLS and CDR2 as YYNGEE. This sequence was found in an adult who was a healthcare worker with PCR-confirmed SARS-CoV-2 infection or an uninfected control (not recorded which). The chain links TRBV9 to TRBJ1-1; D is perhaps TRBD1 (6 bases). Sample: whole blood. The CDR3 nucleotides read TGTGCCAGCAGCATCTCATACAGGGATTCGACTGAAGCTTTCTTT. This sequence encodes CASSISYRDSTEAFF.